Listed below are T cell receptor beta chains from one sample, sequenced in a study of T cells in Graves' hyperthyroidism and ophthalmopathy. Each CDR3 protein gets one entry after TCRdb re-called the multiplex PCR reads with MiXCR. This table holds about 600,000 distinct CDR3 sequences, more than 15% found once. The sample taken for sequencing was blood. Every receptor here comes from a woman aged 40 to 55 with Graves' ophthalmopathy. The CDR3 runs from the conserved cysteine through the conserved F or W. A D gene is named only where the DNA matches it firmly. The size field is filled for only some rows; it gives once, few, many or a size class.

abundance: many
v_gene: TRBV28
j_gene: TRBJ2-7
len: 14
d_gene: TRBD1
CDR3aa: CASSSTRGINEQYF
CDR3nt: TGTGCCAGCAGTTCCACCAGGGGGATCAACGAGCAGTACTTC

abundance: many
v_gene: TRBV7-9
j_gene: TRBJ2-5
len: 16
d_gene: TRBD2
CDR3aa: CASSLGGSVGQETQYF
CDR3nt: TGTGCCAGCAGCTTGGGCGGGAGTGTGGGCCAAGAGACCCAGTACTTC

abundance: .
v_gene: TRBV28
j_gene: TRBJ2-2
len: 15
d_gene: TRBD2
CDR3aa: CASRPSGRLTGELFF
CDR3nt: TGTGCCAGCAGACCTAGCGGGAGGCTCACCGGGGAGCTGTTTTTT

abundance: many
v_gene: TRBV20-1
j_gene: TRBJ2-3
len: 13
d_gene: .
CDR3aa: CSAERRDTDTQYF
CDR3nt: TGCAGTGCCGAGCGGCGGGACACAGATACGCAGTATTTT

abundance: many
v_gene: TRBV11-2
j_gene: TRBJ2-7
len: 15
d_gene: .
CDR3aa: CASSLVLGSSYEQYF
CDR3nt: TGTGCCAGCAGCTTAGTACTGGGGAGCTCCTACGAGCAGTACTTC

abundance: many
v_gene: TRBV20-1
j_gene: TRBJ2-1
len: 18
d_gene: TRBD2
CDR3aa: CSARDRTGTSGGVNEQFF
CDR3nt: TGCAGTGCTAGAGACCGTACCGGGACTAGCGGGGGGGTCAATGAGCAGTTCTTC

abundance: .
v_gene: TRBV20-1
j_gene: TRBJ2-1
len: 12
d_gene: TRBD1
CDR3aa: CSALTGYYEQFF
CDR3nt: TGCAGTGCTTTGACAGGGTATTATGAGCAGTTCTTC

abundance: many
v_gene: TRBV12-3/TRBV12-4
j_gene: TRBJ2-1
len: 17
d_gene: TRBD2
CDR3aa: CASSSVGLAGVYNEQFF
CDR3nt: TGTGCCAGCAGTTCCGTCGGACTAGCGGGAGTCTACAATGAGCAGTTCTTC

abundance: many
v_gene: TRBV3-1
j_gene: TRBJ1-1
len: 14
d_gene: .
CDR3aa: CASSWRGEGAEAFF
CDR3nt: TGTGCCAGCAGCTGGCGGGGGGAAGGCGCTGAAGCTTTCTTT

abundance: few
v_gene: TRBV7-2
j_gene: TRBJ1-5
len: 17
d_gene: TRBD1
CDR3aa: CASSLHRGTGLNQPQHF
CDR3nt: TGTGCCAGCAGCTTACACCGAGGGACAGGGCTAAATCAGCCCCAGCATTTT

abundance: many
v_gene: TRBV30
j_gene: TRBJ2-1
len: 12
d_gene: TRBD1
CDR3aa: CAWGQGAIEQFF
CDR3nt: TGTGCCTGGGGACAGGGGGCGATTGAGCAGTTCTTC

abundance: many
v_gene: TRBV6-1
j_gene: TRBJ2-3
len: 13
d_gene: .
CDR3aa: CASSNSLTDTQYF
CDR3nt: TGTGCCAGCAGTAACTCCCTCACAGATACGCAGTATTTT

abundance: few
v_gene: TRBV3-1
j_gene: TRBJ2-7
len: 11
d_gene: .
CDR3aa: CASRKHYEQYF
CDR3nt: TGTGCCAGCAGGAAACACTACGAGCAGTACTTC

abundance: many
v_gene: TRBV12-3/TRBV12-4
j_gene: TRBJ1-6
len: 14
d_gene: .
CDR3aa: CASSLNGRNSPLHF
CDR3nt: TGTGCCAGCAGTTTAAATGGGCGCAATTCACCCCTCCACTTT

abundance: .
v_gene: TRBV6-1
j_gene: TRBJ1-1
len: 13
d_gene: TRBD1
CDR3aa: CASSQGAETEAFF
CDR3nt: TGTGCCAGCAGTCAGGGGGCAGAGACTGAAGCTTTCTTT

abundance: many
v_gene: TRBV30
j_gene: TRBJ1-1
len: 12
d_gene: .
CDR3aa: CAWRQDKAEAFF
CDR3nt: TGTGCCTGGCGACAGGATAAGGCTGAAGCTTTCTTT

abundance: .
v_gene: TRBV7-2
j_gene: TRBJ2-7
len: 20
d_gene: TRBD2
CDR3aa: CASSSFHSSGSVPIKYEQYF
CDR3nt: TGTGCCAGCAGCTCTTTCCACTCTAGCGGGAGTGTCCCCATCAAATACGAGCAGTACTTC

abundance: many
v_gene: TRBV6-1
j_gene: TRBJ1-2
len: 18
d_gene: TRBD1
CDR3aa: CASSTIRDRPAKSYGYTF
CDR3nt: TGTGCCAGCAGTACGATCCGGGACAGACCTGCTAAAAGTTATGGCTACACCTTC

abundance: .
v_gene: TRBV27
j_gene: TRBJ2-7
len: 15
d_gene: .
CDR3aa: CASSLSPPSSYEQYF
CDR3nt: TGTGCCAGCAGTTTATCACCCCCCAGCTCCTACGAGCAGTACTTC

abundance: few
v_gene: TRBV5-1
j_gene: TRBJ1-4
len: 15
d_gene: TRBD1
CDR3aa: CASSFGQGLNEKLFF
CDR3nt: TGCGCCAGCAGCTTTGGACAGGGTCTAAATGAAAAACTGTTTTTT

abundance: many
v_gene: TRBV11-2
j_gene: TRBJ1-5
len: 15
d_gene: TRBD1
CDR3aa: CASSFQGAGDQPQHF
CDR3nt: TGTGCCAGCAGCTTCCAGGGGGCGGGTGATCAGCCCCAGCATTTT

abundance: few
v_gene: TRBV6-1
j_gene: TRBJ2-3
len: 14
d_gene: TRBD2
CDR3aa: CASEGSGGADTQYF
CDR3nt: TGTGCCAGTGAAGGAAGCGGGGGAGCTGATACGCAGTATTTT

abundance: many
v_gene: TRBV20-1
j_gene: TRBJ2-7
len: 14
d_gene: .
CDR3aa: CSARGGTGILEQYF
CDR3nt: TGCAGTGCTAGGGGGGGGACAGGAATACTCGAGCAGTACTTC

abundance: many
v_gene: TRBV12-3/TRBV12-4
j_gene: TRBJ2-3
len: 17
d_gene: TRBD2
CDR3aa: CASTRRLAVDGTDTQYF
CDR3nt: TGTGCCAGCACCCGGAGACTAGCGGTGGATGGCACAGATACGCAGTATTTT

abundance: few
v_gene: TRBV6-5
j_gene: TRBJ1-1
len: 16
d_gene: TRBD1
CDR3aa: CASSYTRTGLHTEAFF
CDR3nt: TGTGCCAGCAGTTACACAAGGACAGGACTACACACTGAAGCTTTCTTT

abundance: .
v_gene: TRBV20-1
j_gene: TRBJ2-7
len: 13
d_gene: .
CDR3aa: CSASSGLAYEQYF
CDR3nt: TGCAGTGCTAGCTCGGGACTGGCCTACGAGCAGTACTTC

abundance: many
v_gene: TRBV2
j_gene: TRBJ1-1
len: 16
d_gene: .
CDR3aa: CASSESRSSMNTEAFF
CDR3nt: TGTGCCAGCAGTGAAAGCCGGAGCTCAATGAACACTGAAGCTTTCTTT

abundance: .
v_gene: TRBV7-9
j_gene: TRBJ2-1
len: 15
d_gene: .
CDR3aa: CASSLLGDAYNEQFF
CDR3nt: TGTGCCAGCAGCCTCTTAGGGGACGCTTACAATGAGCAGTTCTTC

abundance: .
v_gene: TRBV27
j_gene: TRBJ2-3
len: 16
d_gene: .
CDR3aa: CASSTIQGPSTDTQYF
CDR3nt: TGTGCCAGCAGCACCATACAGGGCCCTAGCACAGATACGCAGTATTTT

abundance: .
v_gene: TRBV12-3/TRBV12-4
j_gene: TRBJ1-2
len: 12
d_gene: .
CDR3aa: CASSSGHNGYTF
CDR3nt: TGTGCCAGCAGTTCCGGACATAATGGCTACACCTTC

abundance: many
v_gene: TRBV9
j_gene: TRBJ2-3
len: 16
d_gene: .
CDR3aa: CASSPRGTQRTDTQYF
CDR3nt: TGTGCCAGCAGCCCTAGAGGGACTCAACGCACAGATACGCAGTATTTT

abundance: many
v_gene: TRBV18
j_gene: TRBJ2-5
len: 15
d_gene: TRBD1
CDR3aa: CASSPLQGVQETQYF
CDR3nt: TGTGCCAGCTCACCACTCCAGGGGGTTCAAGAGACCCAGTACTTC

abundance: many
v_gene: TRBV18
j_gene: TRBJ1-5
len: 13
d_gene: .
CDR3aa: CASTDLGNQPQHF
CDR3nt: TGTGCCAGCACGGACCTGGGGAATCAGCCCCAGCATTTT

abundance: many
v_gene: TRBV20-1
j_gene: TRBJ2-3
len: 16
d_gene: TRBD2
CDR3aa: CSAPTLLAGGPNTQYF
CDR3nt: TGCAGTGCCCCCACCCTACTAGCGGGGGGGCCAAATACGCAGTATTTT

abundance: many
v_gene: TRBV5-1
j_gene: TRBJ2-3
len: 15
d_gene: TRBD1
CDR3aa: CASMAGGGGTDTQYF
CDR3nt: TGCGCCAGCATGGCAGGGGGCGGCGGCACAGATACGCAGTATTTT

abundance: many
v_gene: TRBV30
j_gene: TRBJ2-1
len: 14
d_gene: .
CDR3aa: CASPRDGAWGEQFF
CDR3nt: TGTGCCTCTCCACGGGACGGAGCCTGGGGTGAGCAGTTCTTC

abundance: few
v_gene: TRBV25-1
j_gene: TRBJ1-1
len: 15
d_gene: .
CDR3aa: CASRLSTGPNTEAFF
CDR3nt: TGTGCCAGCAGACTTTCGACAGGTCCGAACACTGAAGCTTTCTTT

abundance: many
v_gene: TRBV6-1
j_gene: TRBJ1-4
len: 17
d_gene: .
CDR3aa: CASSLSQRLGPNEKLFF
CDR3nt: TGTGCCAGCAGTTTGTCCCAACGTCTGGGCCCTAATGAAAAACTGTTTTTT

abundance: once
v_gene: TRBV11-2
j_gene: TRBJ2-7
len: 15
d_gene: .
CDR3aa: CASSKALVAPEEQCF
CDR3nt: TGCGCCAGCAGCAAGGCTCTAGTTGCTCCTGAAGAGCAGTGCTTC

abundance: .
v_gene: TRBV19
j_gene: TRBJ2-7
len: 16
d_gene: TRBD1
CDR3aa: CASSRGPPGQTYEQYF
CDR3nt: TGTGCCAGTAGTAGAGGCCCCCCGGGACAGACCTACGAGCAGTACTTC

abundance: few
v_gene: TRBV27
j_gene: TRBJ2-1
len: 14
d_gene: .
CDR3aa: CASSIYRSYNEQFF
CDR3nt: TGTGCCAGCAGTATTTACAGGAGCTACAATGAGCAGTTCTTC

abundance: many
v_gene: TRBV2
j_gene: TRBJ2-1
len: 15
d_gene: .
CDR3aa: CASGNGRSSYNEQFF
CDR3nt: TGTGCCAGCGGCAATGGGAGGAGCTCCTACAATGAGCAGTTCTTC

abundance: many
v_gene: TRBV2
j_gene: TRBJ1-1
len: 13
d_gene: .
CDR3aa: CASSGEGNTEAFF
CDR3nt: TGTGCCAGCAGTGGAGAGGGGAACACTGAAGCTTTCTTT

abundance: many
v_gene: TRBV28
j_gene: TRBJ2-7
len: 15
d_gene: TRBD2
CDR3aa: CASRMSGGSSYEQYF
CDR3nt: TGTGCCAGCAGGATGAGCGGGGGGAGCTCCTACGAGCAGTACTTC

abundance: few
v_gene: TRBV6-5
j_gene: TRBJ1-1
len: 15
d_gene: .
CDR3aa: CASSYDSGENTEAFF
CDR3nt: TGTGCCAGCAGTTACGACTCAGGAGAGAACACTGAAGCTTTCTTT

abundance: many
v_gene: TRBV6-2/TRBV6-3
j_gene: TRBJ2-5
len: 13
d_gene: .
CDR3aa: CASRKQGRETQYF
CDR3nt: TGTGCCAGCAGGAAACAGGGTAGAGAGACCCAGTACTTC

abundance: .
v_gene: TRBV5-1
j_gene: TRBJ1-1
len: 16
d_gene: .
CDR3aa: CASSQIPGLRNTEAFF
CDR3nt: TGCGCCAGCAGCCAAATACCGGGACTGCGAAACACTGAAGCTTTCTTT

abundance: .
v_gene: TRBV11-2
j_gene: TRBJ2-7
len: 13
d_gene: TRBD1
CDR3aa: CASSVDRGREQYF
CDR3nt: TGTGCCAGCAGCGTAGACAGGGGGCGGGAGCAGTACTTC

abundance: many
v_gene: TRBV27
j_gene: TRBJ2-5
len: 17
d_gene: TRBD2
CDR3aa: CASSLTKLGGVQETQYF
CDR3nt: TGTGCCAGCAGTTTAACCAAACTGGGGGGGGTCCAAGAGACCCAGTACTTC